This TCR beta chain originates from a study of T cell repertoires in cytomegalovirus infection. In its sample, this clonotype was seen a few times. Its antigen remains unidentified. There are 16 residues in the CDR3. J gave up 0 bases and V 3 bases, and 6 bases lay outside the gene matches. Germline lookup yields CDR1 SGHDT and CDR2 YYEEEE. TCRdb re-called the reads with MiXCR, one entry per CDR3 protein. The sample lists about 330,000 distinct CDR3 sequences; about 35% were seen once. The clonotype originates from a human donor in good health (CMV status not recorded). Some clones in this sample may be carry-over from other donors' samples. The sample here was cultured PBMCs, taken from culture after CMV antigen stimulation. The rearrangement uses TRBV5-6 and TRBJ2-7; TRBD1 matches 10 bases. The CDR3 region has the DNA TGTGCCAGCAGCTACCTCCGGACAGGGGGCTCCTACGAGCAGTACTTC. It specifies CASSYLRTGGSYEQYF.